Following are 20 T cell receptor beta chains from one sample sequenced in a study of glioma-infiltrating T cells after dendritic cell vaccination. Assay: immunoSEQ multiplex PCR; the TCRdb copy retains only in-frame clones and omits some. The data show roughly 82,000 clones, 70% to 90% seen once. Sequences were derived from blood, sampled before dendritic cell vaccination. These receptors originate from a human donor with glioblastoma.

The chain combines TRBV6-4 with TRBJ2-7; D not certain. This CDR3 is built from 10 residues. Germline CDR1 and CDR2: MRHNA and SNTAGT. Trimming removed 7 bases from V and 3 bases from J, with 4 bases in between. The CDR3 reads CASIYYEQYF. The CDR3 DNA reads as TGTGCCAGCATATACTACGAGCAGTACTTC.

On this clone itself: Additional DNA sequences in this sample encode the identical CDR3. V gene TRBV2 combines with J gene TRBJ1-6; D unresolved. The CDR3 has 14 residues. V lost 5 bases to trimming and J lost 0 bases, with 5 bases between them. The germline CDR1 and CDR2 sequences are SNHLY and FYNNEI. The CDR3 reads CASSLSSYNSPLHF. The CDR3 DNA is TGTGCCAGCAGTCTATCCTCCTATAATTCACCCCTCCACTTT.

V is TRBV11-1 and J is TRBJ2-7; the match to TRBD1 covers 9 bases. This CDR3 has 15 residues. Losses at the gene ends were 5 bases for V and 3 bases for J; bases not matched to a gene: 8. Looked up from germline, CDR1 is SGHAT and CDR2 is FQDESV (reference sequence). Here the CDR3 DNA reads TGTGCCAGCAGCAAGGGACAGGGAATGTACTACGAGCAGTACTTC. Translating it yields CASSKGQGMYYEQYF. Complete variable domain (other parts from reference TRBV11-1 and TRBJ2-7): EAEVAQSPRYKITEKSQAVAFWCDPISGHATLYWYRQILGQGPELLVQFQDESVVDDSQLPKDRFSAERLKGVDSTLKIQPAELGDSAMYLCASSKGQGMYYEQYFGPGTRLTVT.

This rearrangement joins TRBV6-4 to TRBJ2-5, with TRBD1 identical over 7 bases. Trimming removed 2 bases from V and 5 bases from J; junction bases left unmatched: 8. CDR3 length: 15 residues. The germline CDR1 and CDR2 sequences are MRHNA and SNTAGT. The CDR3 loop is CASSDRTGAPETQYF. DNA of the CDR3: TGTGCCAGCAGTGACAGGACAGGCGCGCCGGAGACCCAGTACTTC.

CDR3 residues: CASSRPSDNEQFF. CDR3 coding DNA: TGTGCCAGCAGCCGGCCCAGCGACAATGAGCAGTTCTTC. The chain joins TRBV5-6 to TRBJ2-1, with no clear D. Germline V gene sequence: CDR1 SGHDT, CDR2 YYEEEE. V was pared by 4 bases and J by 5 bases, with 10 bases between. CDR3 length: 13 residues.

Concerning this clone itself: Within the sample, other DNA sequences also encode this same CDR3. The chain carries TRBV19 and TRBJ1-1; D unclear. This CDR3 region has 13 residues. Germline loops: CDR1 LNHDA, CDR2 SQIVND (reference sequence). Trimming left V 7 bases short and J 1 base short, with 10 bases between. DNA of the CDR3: TGTGCCAGTATCCAACAGCAGAACACTGAAGCTTTCTTT. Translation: CASIQQQNTEAFF.

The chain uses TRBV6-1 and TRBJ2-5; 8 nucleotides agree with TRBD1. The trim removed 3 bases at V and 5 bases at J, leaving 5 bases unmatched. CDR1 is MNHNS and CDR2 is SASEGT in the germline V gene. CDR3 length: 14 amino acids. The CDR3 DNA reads TGTGCCAGCAGTGAGCGGACAGGGTCCGAGACCCAGTACTTC. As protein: CASSERTGSETQYF.

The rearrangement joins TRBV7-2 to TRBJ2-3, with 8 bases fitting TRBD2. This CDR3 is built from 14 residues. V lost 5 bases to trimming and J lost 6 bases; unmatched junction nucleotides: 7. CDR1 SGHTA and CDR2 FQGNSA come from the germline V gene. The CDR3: CASSRGGWEDTQYF. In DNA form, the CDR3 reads TGTGCCAGCAGCCGGGGGGGATGGGAGGATACGCAGTATTTT.

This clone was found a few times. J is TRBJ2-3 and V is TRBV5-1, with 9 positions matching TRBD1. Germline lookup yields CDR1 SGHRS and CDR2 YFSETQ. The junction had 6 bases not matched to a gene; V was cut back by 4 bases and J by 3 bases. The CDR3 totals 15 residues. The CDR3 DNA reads TGCGCCAGCAGCGGGGGACAGGGAGGGACAGATACGCAGTATTTT. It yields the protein CASSGGQGGTDTQYF.

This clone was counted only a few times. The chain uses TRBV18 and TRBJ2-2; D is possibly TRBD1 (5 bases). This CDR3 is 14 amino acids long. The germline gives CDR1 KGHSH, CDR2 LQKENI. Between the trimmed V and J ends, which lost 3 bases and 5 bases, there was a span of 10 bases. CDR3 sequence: CASSPAGRTGELFF. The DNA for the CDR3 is TGTGCCAGCTCACCGGCAGGGCGAACCGGGGAGCTGTTTTTT.

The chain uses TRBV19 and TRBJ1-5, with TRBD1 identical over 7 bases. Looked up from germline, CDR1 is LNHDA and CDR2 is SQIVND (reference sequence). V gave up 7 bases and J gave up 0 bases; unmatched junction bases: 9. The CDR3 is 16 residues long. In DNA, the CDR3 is TGTGCCAGTAAGCCCGGGACAGTCGATAGCAATCAGCCCCAGCATTTT. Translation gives CASKPGTVDSNQPQHF.

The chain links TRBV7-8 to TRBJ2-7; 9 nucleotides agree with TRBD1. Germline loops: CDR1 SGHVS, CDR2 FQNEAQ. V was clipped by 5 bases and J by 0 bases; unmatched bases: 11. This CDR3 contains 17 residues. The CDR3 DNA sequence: TGTGCCAGCAGCCAAACGAGACAGGGGGTGAACTCCTACGAGCAGTACTTC. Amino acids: CASSQTRQGVNSYEQYF.

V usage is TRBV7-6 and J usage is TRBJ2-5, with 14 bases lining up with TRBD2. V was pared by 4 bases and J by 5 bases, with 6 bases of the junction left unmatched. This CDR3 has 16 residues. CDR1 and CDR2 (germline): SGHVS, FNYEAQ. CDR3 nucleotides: TGTGCCAGCAGCTCCCGGACTAGCGGGAGGATTGAGACCCAGTACTTC. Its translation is CASSSRTSGRIETQYF.

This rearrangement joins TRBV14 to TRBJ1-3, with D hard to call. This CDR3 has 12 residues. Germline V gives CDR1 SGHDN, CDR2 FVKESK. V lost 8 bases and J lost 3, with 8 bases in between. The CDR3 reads CASGSSGNTIYF. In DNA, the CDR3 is TGTGCCAGCGGGAGTAGTGGAAACACCATATATTTT.

The CDR3 nucleotides read TGTGCCAGCAGTGACAGGGGGGTGGGACAGCCCCAGCATTTT. Translated, it gives CASSDRGVGQPQHF. The chain is built from TRBV2 and TRBJ1-5; TRBD1 matches at 7 bases. The V gene end was trimmed by 3 bases and the J gene end by 7 bases; junction bases not matched to a gene: 6. CDR1 is SNHLY and CDR2 is FYNNEI in the germline V gene. The CDR3 spans 14 residues.

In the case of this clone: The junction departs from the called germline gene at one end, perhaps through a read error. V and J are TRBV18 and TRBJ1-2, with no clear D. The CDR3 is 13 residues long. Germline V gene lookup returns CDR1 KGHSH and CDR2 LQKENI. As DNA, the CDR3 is TGTGCCAGCACACCGGGAGGGAACTATGGCTACACCTTC. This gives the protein CASTPGGNYGYTF.

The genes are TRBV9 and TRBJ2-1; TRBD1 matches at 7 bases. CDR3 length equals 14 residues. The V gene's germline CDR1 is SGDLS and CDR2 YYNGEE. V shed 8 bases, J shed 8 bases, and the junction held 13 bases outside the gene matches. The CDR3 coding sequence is TGTGCCAGTTCCCAGTCAAGGGGGCACGATGAGCAGTTCTTC. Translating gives CASSQSRGHDEQFF.

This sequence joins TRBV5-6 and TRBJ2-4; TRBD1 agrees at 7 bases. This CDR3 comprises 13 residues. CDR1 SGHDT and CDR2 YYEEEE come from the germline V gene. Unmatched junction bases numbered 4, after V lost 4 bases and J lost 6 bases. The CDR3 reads CASSITGVNIQYF. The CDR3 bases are TGTGCCAGCAGCATAACAGGGGTAAACATTCAGTACTTC.

The CDR3 region is CAISESGTDLNEQFF. The CDR3 DNA reads as TGTGCCATCAGTGAGTCCGGGACAGACCTCAATGAGCAGTTCTTC. This chain joins TRBV10-3 and TRBJ2-1; 7 bases fit TRBD1. The V and J ends lost 0 bases and 6 bases, in that order; junction bases with no gene match: 5. The CDR3 is 15 residues long. CDR1 is ENHRY, CDR2 SYGVKD, per germline.

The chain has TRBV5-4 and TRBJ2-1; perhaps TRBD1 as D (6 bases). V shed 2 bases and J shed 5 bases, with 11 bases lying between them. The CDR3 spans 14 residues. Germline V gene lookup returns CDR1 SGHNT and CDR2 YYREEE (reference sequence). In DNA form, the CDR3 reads TGTGCCAGCAGCTTAGGACAGATAAACAATGAGCAGTTCTTC. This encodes CASSLGQINNEQFF.